Reported below is one TCR beta chain. The antigen is undetermined. The method was immunoSEQ multiplex PCR; TCRdb's version includes in-frame clones alone and lacks a portion of them. The sample has about 5,000 clones, approximately 67% seen once. Germline V gene lookup returns CDR1 SEHNR and CDR2 FQNEAQ (reference sequence). The CDR3 has 15 amino acids. Trimming shortened V by 2 bases and J by 0 bases, and 8 bases separated the two germline ends. This sample is part of a study of CD8 T cell repertoires and HIV-1 epitope variants. Study in general: Each of Twenty-five Gag and Nef epitope peptides stimulated a separate culture. Epitopes were three Gag families plus Nef HW9 and YT9. Overall study results and limits: Fewer than ten TCR beta clonotypes were antigen-specific, 5 to 7 apparently recognizing autologous or escape variants. Only beta chains were identified, marking proliferation to antigen, not function.

The rearrangement uses TRBV7-9 and TRBJ2-1; unclear D gene. This clonotype was obtained from a male donor with HIV. The sequenced material came from cultured CD8+ T cells derived from PBMCs. The CDR3 nucleotides are TGTGCCAGCAGCTTAAGACTGGACTCCTACAATGAGCAGTTCTTC. Its protein product is CASSLRLDSYNEQFF.